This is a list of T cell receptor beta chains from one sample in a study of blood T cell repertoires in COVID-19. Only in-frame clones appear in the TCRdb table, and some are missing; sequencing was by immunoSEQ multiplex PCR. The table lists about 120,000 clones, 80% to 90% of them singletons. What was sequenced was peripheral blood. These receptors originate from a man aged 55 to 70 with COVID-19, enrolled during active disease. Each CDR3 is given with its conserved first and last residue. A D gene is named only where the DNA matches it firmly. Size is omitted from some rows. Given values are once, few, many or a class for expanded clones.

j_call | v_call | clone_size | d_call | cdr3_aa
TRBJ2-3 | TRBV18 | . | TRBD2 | CASSQRVAGGLGDTQYF
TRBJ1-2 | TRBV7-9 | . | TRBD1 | CASRSGQGSGGYTF
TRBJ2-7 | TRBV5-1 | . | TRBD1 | CATRPGTGAEQYF
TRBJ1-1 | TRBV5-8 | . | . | CASSLGFGRAFTEAFF
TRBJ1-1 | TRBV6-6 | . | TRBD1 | CASSYPTGGKNTEAFF
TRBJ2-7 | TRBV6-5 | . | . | CASSTGLRDEQYF
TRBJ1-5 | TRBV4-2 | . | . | CASSQDSPGRFSNQPQHF
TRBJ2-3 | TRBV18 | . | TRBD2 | CASSPRGRGAGTDTQYF
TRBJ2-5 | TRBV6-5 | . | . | CASRPHGGETQYF
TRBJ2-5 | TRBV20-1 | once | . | CSAPRTETQYF
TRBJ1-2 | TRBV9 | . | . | CASIFTPQAGDGYTF
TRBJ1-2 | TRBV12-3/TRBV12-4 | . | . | CASSFGYGGYTF
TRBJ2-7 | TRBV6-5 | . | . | CASSYLGGSSYEQYF
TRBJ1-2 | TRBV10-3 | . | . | CAISESPGGYTF
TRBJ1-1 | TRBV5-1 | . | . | CASSLGDFNTEAFF